A single sample gave rise to the 14 T cell receptor beta chains below, sequenced in a study of T cell responses to AZD1222 COVID-19 vaccine. The method was immunoSEQ multiplex PCR; TCRdb's version includes in-frame clones alone and lacks a portion of them. The table shows roughly 130,000 clones, with roughly 88% occurring only once. Sequenced here: peripheral blood, sampled on day 0 of MenACWY control vaccination. Receptors were obtained from an adult in good health.

On this clone: One end of the junction does not line up with germline, which may come from a read error. This sequence joins TRBV4-2 and TRBJ2-3; 10 bases map to TRBD2. Per germline, CDR1 LGHNA and CDR2 YNFKEQ. The CDR3 sequence is 15 residues long. CDR3 DNA sequence: TGTGCCAGCAGTCAAGGGCCTAGCGGGAGTTATACGCAGTATTTT. It translates to CASSQGPSGSYTQYF.

The chain recombines TRBV18 with TRBJ2-7, with TRBD1 matching 9 bases. CDR3 size: 15 residues. Germline V gene sequence: CDR1 KGHSH, CDR2 LQKENI. V was clipped by 6 bases and J by 3 bases; unmatched bases: 9. The CDR3 DNA reads TGTGCCAGCTCTCTTCCGGGACAGGGTGGCTACGAGCAGTACTTC. As protein: CASSLPGQGGYEQYF. Combining the CDR3 with reference TRBV18 and TRBJ2-7 gives the whole variable domain NAGVMQNPRHLVRRRGQEARLRCSPMKGHSHVYWYRQLPEEGLKFMVYLQKENIIDESGMPKERFSAEFPKEGPSILRIQQVVRGDSAAYFCASSLPGQGGYEQYFGPGTRLTVT.

As for this clone: Distinct nucleotide sequences in the sample also encode this CDR3. The J gene is TRBJ1-1, the V gene TRBV5-1, with unresolved D. Germline V gene lookup returns CDR1 SGHRS and CDR2 YFSETQ. Trimming pared 2 bases from V and 0 bases from J, leaving 5 bases between. This CDR3 is built from 13 residues. CDR3 in amino acids: CASSLEVNTEAFF. The CDR3 coding sequence is TGCGCCAGCAGCTTAGAAGTGAACACTGAAGCTTTCTTT.

A single count supports this clone. The J gene is TRBJ2-7, the V gene TRBV15; 9 bases agree with TRBD2. This CDR3 region has 14 residues. V lost 0 bases to trimming and J lost 6 bases; unmatched junction nucleotides: 3. Germline V lookup: CDR1 LNHNV, CDR2 YYDKDF (reference sequence). The CDR3 region is CATSRDLAGTEQYF. CDR3 nucleotide sequence: TGTGCCACCAGCAGAGACCTAGCGGGGACCGAGCAGTACTTC.

This clone was seen only once. V usage is TRBV27 and J usage is TRBJ2-7, with D possibly being TRBD1 (5 bases). V lost 6 bases to trimming and J lost 0 bases, with 12 bases between them. In germline, CDR1 is MNHEY, CDR2 SMNVEV (reference sequence). This CDR3 contains 14 residues. Here the CDR3 DNA reads TGTGCCAGCAGCCTACGACAGAGCTCCTACGAGCAGTACTTC. This translates into CASSLRQSSYEQYF.

The chain combines TRBV18 with TRBJ1-3; D gene uncertain. The CDR3 sequence is 15 residues long. Per the germline V gene, CDR1 is KGHSH and CDR2 is LQKENI. The ends were cut back, 3 bases at V and 4 bases at J, with 13 bases in the middle. The CDR3: CASSPQAHRGNTIYF. CDR3 coding DNA: TGTGCCAGCTCACCTCAGGCACATCGGGGAAACACCATATATTTT.

The rearrangement uses TRBV5-8 and TRBJ1-3; TRBD1 is a possible D gene (5 bases). The V end lost 3 bases, the J end lost 2 bases, and 12 bases lay between the germline ends. In germline, CDR1 is SGHTS, CDR2 YDEGEE. The length of the CDR3 is 15 residues. The CDR3 region is CASSSLWGTGNTIYF. Written as DNA, the CDR3 is TGTGCCAGCAGCTCTCTTTGGGGGACTGGAAACACCATATATTTT.

This clone has a handful of counts. The chain is built from TRBV10-3 and TRBJ1-5; perhaps TRBD1 as D (6 bases). The CDR3 is 15 amino acids. The V gene's germline CDR1 is ENHRY and CDR2 SYGVKD. The V gene lost 3 bases and the J gene lost 0 bases, with 9 bases spanning the gap. The CDR3 nucleotides read TGTGCCATCAGTGACCCGGGACATAGCAATCAGCCCCAGCATTTT. It codes for CAISDPGHSNQPQHF.

Details on this clone: At one end the junction does not follow the germline gene, possibly because of a read error. V usage is TRBV27 and J usage is TRBJ1-2; tentatively, D is TRBD1 (6 bases). Per the germline V gene, CDR1 is MNHEY and CDR2 is SMNVEV (reference sequence). This CDR3 region has 15 residues. Here the CDR3 reads CATSGGGARINGYTF. The DNA of the CDR3 is TGTGCCACGTCCGGGGGGGGCGCTAGGATTAATGGGTACACCTTC.

V gene TRBV6-2 or TRBV6-3 combines with J gene TRBJ2-2, with TRBD2 matching over 14 bases. The CDR3 contains 16 residues. Trimming at V came to 6 bases and at J to 6 bases, leaving 6 bases not matched to a gene. The germline gives CDR1 MNHEY, CDR2 SVGEGT. CDR3 in amino acids: CASSSRLAGGAGELFF. Written as DNA, the CDR3 is TGTGCCAGCAGCTCTAGACTAGCGGGAGGGGCCGGGGAGCTGTTTTTT.

CDR3 bases: TGTGCCAGCAGCTTAGAGGTTACGACCGGGGAGCTGTTTTTT. It codes for CASSLEVTTGELFF. This chain uses TRBV11-2 with TRBJ2-2; D gene unclear. Per germline, CDR1 SGHAT and CDR2 FQNNGV. Trimming left V 0 bases short and J 5 bases short, with 7 bases between. CDR3 size: 14 residues.

V usage is TRBV4-2 and J usage is TRBJ2-1; D possibly matches TRBD1 or TRBD2 (6 bases each). The CDR3 length is 16 residues. Germline CDR1 is LGHNA and CDR2 is YNFKEQ. Trimming stripped 0 bases from V and 4 bases from J, with 13 bases between. CDR3 region: CASSQDQGSGYNEQFF. CDR3 bases: TGTGCCAGCAGCCAAGATCAGGGGAGCGGGTACAATGAGCAGTTCTTC.

The chain joins TRBV3-1 (or the pseudogene TRBV3-2) to TRBJ2-1; no reliable D call. The CDR3 is made up of 14 amino acids. V was pared by 3 bases and J by 9 bases, with 15 bases between. The germline V gene encodes CDR1 LGHDT and CDR2 YNNKEL (reference sequence). The CDR3 DNA reads as TGTGCCAGCAGCCAGGAGCTTGGGTTGGGTGAGCAGTTCTTC. Protein: CASSQELGLGEQFF.

This clone has only a few counts. The gene calls are TRBV19 and TRBJ1-2; TRBD1 is a possible D gene (6 bases). The CDR3 length is 12 residues. Between the trimmed V and J ends, which lost 6 bases and 8 bases, there was a span of 13 bases. Germline lookup yields CDR1 LNHDA and CDR2 SQIVND (reference sequence). CDR3 amino acids: CASRGGAVGYTF. In DNA form, the CDR3 reads TGTGCCAGTAGGGGGGGGGCCGTGGGCTACACCTTC.